The sequence of this T cell receptor beta chain was determined in a study of CXCR4 blockade with PD-1 therapy in pancreatic cancer. Germline values: CDR1 MDHEN, CDR2 SYDVKM. CDR3 length: 13 amino acids. Trimming pared 5 bases from V and 8 bases from J, leaving 15 bases between. General study findings and limits: Without paired alpha-beta data, shared specificity of dominant clones is unconfirmed. Survival did not correlate with tumor clonality, which averaged around 0.13 versus 0.046.

No neoadjuvant therapy was given before resection to the patients supplying these archived tumor blocks. Produced via immunoSEQ multiplex PCR; TCRdb's table is partial and in-frame only. The repertoire consists of about 17,000 clones, with 72% occurring once and the leading ten covering approximately 6%. Worth noting for this clone: Its antigen remains unknown.

The TCR was taken from a human donor with pancreatic ductal adenocarcinoma. The gene calls are TRBV28 and TRBJ1-2; D might be TRBD1 (5 bases). Sequencing used tumor tissue. Here the CDR3 reads CASSPDSSLGYTF. The CDR3 DNA follows: TGTGCCAGCAGTCCCGACAGCTCTTTGGGCTACACCTTC.